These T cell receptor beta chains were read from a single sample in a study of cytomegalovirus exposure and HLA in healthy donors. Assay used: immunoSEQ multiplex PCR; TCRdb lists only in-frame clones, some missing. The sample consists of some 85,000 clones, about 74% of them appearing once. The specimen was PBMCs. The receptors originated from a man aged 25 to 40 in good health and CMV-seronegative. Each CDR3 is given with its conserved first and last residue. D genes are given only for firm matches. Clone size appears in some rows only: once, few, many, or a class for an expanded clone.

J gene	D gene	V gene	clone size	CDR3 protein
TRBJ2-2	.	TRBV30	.	CAWSESGNTGELFF
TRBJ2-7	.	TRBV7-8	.	CASSLKSGYEQYF
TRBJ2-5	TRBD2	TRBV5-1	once	CASSVPSGGETQYF
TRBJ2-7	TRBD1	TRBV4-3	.	CASSQDMGTETYEQYF
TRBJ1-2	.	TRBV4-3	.	CASSQGDGANYGYTF
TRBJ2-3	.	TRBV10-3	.	CAITEGGDTQYF
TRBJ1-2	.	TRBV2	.	CASRTLSNYGYTF
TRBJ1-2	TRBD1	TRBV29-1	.	CSVAGQESNGYTF
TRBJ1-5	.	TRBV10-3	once	CATALGQRSGNQPQHF
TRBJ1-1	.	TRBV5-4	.	CASSLDSKAFF
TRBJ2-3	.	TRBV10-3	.	CAIWAGLDHTQYF
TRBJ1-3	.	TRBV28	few	CASSPHLTGSFGNTIYF
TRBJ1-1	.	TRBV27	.	CASSGGGSLSTEAFF
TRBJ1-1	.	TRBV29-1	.	CSVEGRRGNTEAFF
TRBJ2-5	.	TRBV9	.	CASSDTDGYQETQYF
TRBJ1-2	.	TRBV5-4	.	CASSGGGPIHGYTF
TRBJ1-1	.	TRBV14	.	CASSQIWAGSTEAFF
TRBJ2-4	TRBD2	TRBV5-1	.	CASSGGLAVAKNIQYF
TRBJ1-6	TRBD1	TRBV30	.	CAWRSGTGGESPLHF
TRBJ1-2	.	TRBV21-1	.	CASSKGTGAVYGYTF
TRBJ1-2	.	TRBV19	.	CASSKEGRYGYTF
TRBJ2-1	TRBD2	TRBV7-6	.	CASRAGGRSNEQFF
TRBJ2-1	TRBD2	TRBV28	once	CASSLTSGYNEQFF
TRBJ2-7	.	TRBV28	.	CASSPTRGLWF
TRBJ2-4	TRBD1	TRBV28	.	CAVGTELIQYF
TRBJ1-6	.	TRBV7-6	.	CASRQSYNSPLHF
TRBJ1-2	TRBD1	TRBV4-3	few	CASSQEVSRTGINGYTF
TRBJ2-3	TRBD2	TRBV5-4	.	CASSLKTSGGLDTQYF
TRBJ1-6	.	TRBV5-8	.	CASSQEKGRNNSPLHF
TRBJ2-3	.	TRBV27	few	CASFHLPGDTQYF
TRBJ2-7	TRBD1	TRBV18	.	CASSPGGQGSYEQYF
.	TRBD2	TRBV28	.	CASSASGNYEQYF
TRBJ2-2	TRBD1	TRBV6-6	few	CASTQQGAGELFF
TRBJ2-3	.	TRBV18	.	CASSQSESVGGTDTQYF
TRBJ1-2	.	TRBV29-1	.	CSVSRLTDPNYGYTF
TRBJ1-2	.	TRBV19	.	CAGGAGRGYTF
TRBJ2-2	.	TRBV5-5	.	CASSVNTGWNTGELFF
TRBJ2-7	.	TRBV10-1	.	CASSESRGPGTISYEQYF
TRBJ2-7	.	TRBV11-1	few	CASSSTLFYEQYF
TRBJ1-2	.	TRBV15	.	CATSRDRTSPYGYTF
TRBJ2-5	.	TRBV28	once	CASSFRGNQETQYF
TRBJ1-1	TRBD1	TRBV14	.	CASSSWDSAEAFF
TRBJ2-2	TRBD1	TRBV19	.	CASSIVRGLDTGELFF
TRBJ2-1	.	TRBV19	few	CASSIDRRLRDEQFF
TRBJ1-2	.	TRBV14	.	CASSQADGGYGYTF
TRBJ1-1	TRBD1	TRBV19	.	CASRPSTGGNTEAFF
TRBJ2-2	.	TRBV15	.	CATSRDFVWEGGGELFF
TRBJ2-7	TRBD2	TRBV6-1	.	CASSIQTSGEYEQYF
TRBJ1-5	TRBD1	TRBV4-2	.	CASSPRRQGGDQPQHF
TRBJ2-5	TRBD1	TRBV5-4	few	CASSTGQGPQETQYF
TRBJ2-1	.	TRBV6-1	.	CASSHSSAEQFF
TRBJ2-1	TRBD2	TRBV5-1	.	CASSLEGTRGNEQFF
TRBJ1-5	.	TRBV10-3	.	CATTSGGGLNQPQHF
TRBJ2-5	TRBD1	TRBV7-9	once	CASSHQSPGQGYETQYF
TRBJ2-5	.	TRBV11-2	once	CASSLENSQETQYF
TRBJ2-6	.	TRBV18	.	CASSSTETGANVLTF